The 4 T cell receptor beta chains below were found in one sample sequenced in a study of T cell responses to AZD1222 COVID-19 vaccine. TCRdb's copy holds only in-frame clones and misses some; the assay was immunoSEQ multiplex PCR. This table holds about 190,000 clones, approximately 91% found once. Sequenced here: peripheral blood, sampled on day 0 of AZD1222 vaccination. The receptor set was obtained from an adult in good health.

J is TRBJ2-7 and V is TRBV5-4, with D perhaps matching TRBD2 (8 bases). Germline CDR1 and CDR2: SGHNT and YYREEE (reference sequence). The CDR3 extends over 15 amino acids. The V end was cut by 5 bases, the J end by 0 bases, with 15 bases between. The CDR3 nucleotides read TGTGCCAGCAGTCGGGAGGGGGCCTACTCCTACGAGCAGTACTTC. It translates to CASSREGAYSYEQYF.

A word on this clone: A read error may account for a junction end that differs from germline. The chain carries TRBV5-6 and TRBJ2-3, with D possibly being TRBD2 (6 bases). The CDR3 is 16 residues long. Per the germline V gene, CDR1 is SGHDT and CDR2 is YYEEEE. CDR3 protein: CASRLMRRGGTDTQYF. CDR3 bases: TGTGCCAGCCGCCTAATGCGAAGGGGAGGCACGGATACGCAGTATTTT.

The J gene is TRBJ1-2, the V gene TRBV5-4; 10 bases fit TRBD1. J gave up 3 bases and V 0 bases, and 2 bases lay outside the gene matches. The CDR3 has 15 residues. Germline CDR1 and CDR2: SGHNT and YYREEE (reference sequence). Here the CDR3 reads CASSLGTGGHYGYTF. Written as DNA, the CDR3 is TGTGCCAGCAGCTTGGGGACAGGGGGGCACTATGGCTACACCTTC.

This clone was counted a single time. The chain recombines TRBV6-5 with TRBJ2-2; 9 bases are shared with TRBD2. The CDR3 consists of 15 residues. The J segment lost 5 bases and the V segment lost 5 bases, leaving 6 bases of the junction unmatched. Germline CDR1 MNHEY, CDR2 SVGAGI. The CDR3 nucleotides are TGTGCCAGCAGTCTAGCGGGGATTGGAACCGGGGAGCTGTTTTTT. The encoded protein is CASSLAGIGTGELFF.